These T cell receptor beta chains were read from a single sample in a study of T cells in Graves' hyperthyroidism and ophthalmopathy. One entry per CDR3 protein, called by TCRdb with MiXCR from the multiplex PCR reads. The sample yields more than 450,000 distinct CDR3 sequences, just under 20% seen once. The sequenced material came from blood. Source of these receptors: a man aged 35-49 years with Graves' ophthalmopathy. CDR3s include the opening cysteine and the closing phenylalanine or tryptophan. D genes are given only for firm matches. Only some rows state a clone size, as once, few, many or a class for expanded clones.

v_call	clone_size	d_call	j_call	cdr3_aa	cdr3_nt
TRBV5-1	NA	NA	TRBJ2-1	CASSLGDRTYNEQFF	TGCGCCAGCAGCTTGGGAGACAGGACATACAATGAGCAGTTCTTC
TRBV20-1	few	TRBD1	TRBJ2-1	CSLNPGTGGKRQFF	TGCAGCCTAAACCCAGGGACAGGGGGGAAAAGGCAGTTCTTC
TRBV5-5	once	TRBD2	TRBJ2-1	CASSQDRRLAGGPHYNEQFF	TGTGCCAGCAGCCAAGATCGACGGCTAGCGGGGGGGCCGCACTACAATGAGCAGTTCTTC
TRBV5-1	many	TRBD2	TRBJ2-3	CASSLVGGSGTDTQYF	TGCGCCAGCAGCTTGGTCGGCGGGAGTGGCACAGATACGCAGTATTTT
TRBV30	NA	TRBD2	TRBJ2-5	CAWSVTSGSQETQYF	TGTGCCTGGAGTGTAACTAGCGGGAGTCAGGAGACCCAGTACTTC
TRBV12-3/TRBV12-4	many	NA	TRBJ1-2	CASNIVPYGYTF	TGTGCCAGCAATATCGTCCCCTATGGCTACACCTTC
TRBV11-2	many	NA	TRBJ1-5	CASSLVSGFNQPQHF	TGTGCCAGCAGCTTAGTTTCAGGATTCAATCAGCCCCAGCATTTT
TRBV28	NA	TRBD1	TRBJ2-5	CASSLSRDSQETQYF	TGTGCCAGCAGTTTATCCCGGGACAGCCAAGAGACCCAGTACTTC
TRBV2	NA	TRBD2	TRBJ2-7	CASSESVAGELGEQYF	TGTGCCAGCAGTGAATCCGTAGCGGGAGAGTTAGGCGAGCAGTACTTC
TRBV5-5	NA	TRBD2	TRBJ2-1	CASSLGFSGGAGDEQFF	TGTGCCAGCAGCTTGGGGTTTAGCGGGGGGGCCGGAGATGAGCAGTTCTTC
TRBV20-1	NA	TRBD2	TRBJ2-2	CSASGGRASVGELFF	TGCAGTGCTAGTGGGGGGAGGGCCTCTGTCGGGGAGCTGTTTTTT
TRBV6-1	few	TRBD1	TRBJ2-7	CASSSGQGALYF	TGTGCCAGCAGTTCCGGACAGGGGGCGTTGTACTTC
TRBV4-1	NA	NA	TRBJ1-2	CASSPAAAKAYGYTF	TGCGCCAGCAGCCCAGCCGCCGCAAAGGCCTATGGCTACACCTTC
TRBV12-5	few	NA	TRBJ1-1	CASGLDLNTEAFF	TGTGCTAGTGGTTTGGATTTGAACACTGAAGCTTTCTTT
TRBV6-1	few	TRBD2	TRBJ2-7	CASRKLAGGSSSSYEQYF	TGTGCCAGCAGGAAACTAGCGGGGGGTTCCTCTAGCTCCTACGAGCAGTACTTC
TRBV13	once	NA	TRBJ1-3	CASSLGLTGDTIYF	TGTGCCAGCAGCTTAGGGCTCACTGGAGACACCATATATTTT
TRBV20-1	few	NA	TRBJ2-7	CSARDQEGSYEQYF	TGCAGTGCTAGAGATCAGGAGGGCTCCTACGAGCAGTACTTC
TRBV19	few	NA	TRBJ1-1	CASSIEWGTEAFF	TGTGCCAGTAGTATAGAGTGGGGCACTGAAGCTTTCTTT
TRBV3-1	NA	NA	TRBJ2-1	CASSPFDRTFYNEQFF	TGTGCCAGCAGCCCGTTCGACAGGACCTTCTACAATGAGCAGTTCTTC
TRBV30	few	NA	TRBJ1-4	CAWREKGPRGEKLFF	TGTGCCTGGAGGGAAAAGGGCCCCCGGGGGGAAAAACTGTTTTTT
TRBV28	few	NA	TRBJ1-3	CASSPGQRSGNTIYF	TGTGCCAGCAGTCCAGGACAGAGATCTGGAAACACCATATATTTT
TRBV28	NA	TRBD2	TRBJ2-1	CASSPTPGTSGRAGYNEQFF	TGTGCCAGCAGTCCGACGCCCGGGACTAGCGGGAGGGCCGGTTACAATGAGCAGTTCTTC
TRBV12-3/TRBV12-4	many	NA	TRBJ2-7	CASMVSGLTYEQYF	TGTGCCAGCATGGTGTCGGGCTTAACCTACGAGCAGTACTTC
TRBV9	once	TRBD2	TRBJ2-7	CASNRAGGLYEQYF	TGTGCCAGCAATCGGGCGGGAGGTCTCTACGAGCAGTACTTC
TRBV12-3/TRBV12-4	NA	TRBD2	TRBJ2-5	CASSFVLAGDQQYF	TGTGCCAGCAGTTTCGTGCTAGCGGGAGATCAACAGTACTTC
TRBV20-1	NA	TRBD2	TRBJ2-1	CSARDGLAGIVSYNEQFF	TGCAGTGCTAGAGACGGACTAGCGGGAATAGTTTCCTACAATGAGCAGTTCTTC
TRBV11-2	many	TRBD2	TRBJ2-1	CASSQTAGGRYEQFF	TGTGCCAGCAGCCAAACAGCGGGAGGAAGGTATGAGCAGTTCTTC
TRBV20-1	NA	NA	TRBJ2-1	CSARGGSYNEQFF	TGCAGTGCTAGGGGGGGCTCCTACAATGAGCAGTTCTTC
TRBV7-7	NA	NA	TRBJ2-5	CASSLSTGEVTQYF	TGTGCTAGCAGCTTGTCGACGGGGGAAGTGACCCAGTACTTC
TRBV28	NA	NA	TRBJ1-5	CASRQPGRIDQPQHF	TGTGCCAGCAGACAGCCGGGCAGAATAGATCAGCCCCAGCATTTT
TRBV28	NA	NA	TRBJ2-7	CASSSPGTSDEQYF	TGTGCCAGCAGTTCCCCGGGGACCAGCGACGAGCAGTACTTC
TRBV28	many	NA	TRBJ2-1	CASTTPGTGPRNEQFF	TGTGCCAGCACCACCCCCGGGACTGGCCCTCGAAATGAGCAGTTCTTC
TRBV20-1	NA	NA	TRBJ1-6	CSANGGHYNSPLHF	TGCAGTGCTAATGGGGGACATTATAATTCACCCCTCCACTTT
TRBV9	NA	NA	TRBJ2-7	CASSVSSGRSYEQYF	TGTGCCAGCAGCGTATCCAGCGGCAGATCCTACGAACAGTACTTC
TRBV20-1	few	NA	TRBJ2-7	CSADDLTYEQYF	TGCAGTGCCGACGACTTGACCTACGAGCAGTACTTC
TRBV3-1	NA	NA	TRBJ1-6	CASSQDQASPYNSPLHF	TGTGCCAGCAGCCAAGACCAGGCCAGCCCCTATAATTCACCCCTCCACTTT
TRBV5-1	NA	NA	TRBJ2-3	CASSPEGGTDTQYF	TGCGCCAGCAGCCCTGAGGGCGGCACAGATACGCAGTATTTT
TRBV6-1	NA	NA	TRBJ2-2	CASSDGPGYDTGELFF	TGTGCCAGCAGTGACGGTCCGGGGTACGACACCGGGGAGCTGTTTTTT
TRBV7-9	few	TRBD2	TRBJ2-5	CASSQQREGRETQYF	TGTGCCAGCAGCCAGCAGCGGGAGGGCCGGGAGACCCAGTACTTC
TRBV5-1	few	TRBD1	TRBJ1-2	CASNEQGFGYTF	TGCGCCAGCAATGAACAGGGGTTTGGCTACACCTTC
TRBV5-1	NA	NA	TRBJ2-2	CASSLQASTGELFF	TGCGCCAGCAGCTTACAGGCGAGCACCGGGGAGCTGTTTTTT
TRBV2	NA	TRBD1	TRBJ1-4	CASSPTGGYKLFF	TGTGCCAGCAGTCCCACAGGGGGCTATAAACTGTTTTTT
TRBV19	NA	NA	TRBJ1-1	CASSSNPSGAEAFF	TGTGCCAGTAGTTCAAATCCCTCGGGGGCTGAAGCTTTCTTT
TRBV18	once	NA	TRBJ1-3	CASSPGTFSGNTIYF	TGTGCCAGCTCACCGGGCACTTTCTCTGGAAACACCATATATTTT
TRBV2	NA	NA	TRBJ1-1	CASSGGGDNTEAFF	TGTGCCAGCAGTGGGGGGGGGGATAACACTGAAGCTTTCTTT
TRBV7-9	NA	NA	TRBJ2-1	CASSLPPLGRGDNEQFF	TGTGCCAGCAGCTTACCTCCTTTGGGGCGGGGAGACAATGAGCAGTTCTTC